These 7 T cell receptor beta chains were all obtained from the same sample, sequenced in a study of Tregs in tolerant kidney transplant recipients. Some clones are missing from TCRdb's copy, which holds only in-frame ones; the method was immunoSEQ multiplex PCR. Counted here are around 77,000 clones, 95% to 98% occurring once; the ten biggest clones make up around 0.51%. The source material was CD4+ T cells from blood, sampled before the transplant. Source of these receptors: a human donor who received a combined kidney and bone marrow transplant.

The chain couples TRBV5-1 to TRBJ2-7; the D gene is possibly TRBD1 (5 bases). With 3 bases removed from V and 5 bases from J, the gap between germline ends came to 9 bases. The CDR3 is 12 amino acids. Germline V gene sequence: CDR1 SGHRS, CDR2 YFSETQ. The CDR3 bases are TGCGCCAGCAGCTACCCCAGGGACGAGCAGTACTTC. Its protein is CASSYPRDEQYF.

The chain links TRBV9 to TRBJ2-1, with 8 positions matching TRBD1. This CDR3 has 15 residues. After removal of 3 bases from V and 4 bases from J, the junction contained 6 bases not matched to a gene. The V gene's germline CDR1 is SGDLS and CDR2 YYNGEE. This chain's CDR3 is CASSGRTGSYNEQFF. CDR3 in DNA: TGTGCCAGCAGCGGCAGGACAGGGTCTTACAATGAGCAGTTCTTC.

The chain recombines TRBV5-1 with TRBJ2-3, with D possibly being TRBD1 (6 bases). The germline V gene has CDR1 SGHRS and CDR2 YFSETQ. This CDR3 is built from 15 residues. V was pared by 0 bases and J by 1 base, with 9 bases between. DNA for the CDR3: TGCGCCAGCAGCTTGGGACAGGTTGGCACAGATACGCAGTATTTT. Translation: CASSLGQVGTDTQYF.

V gene TRBV28 combines with J gene TRBJ2-2; 7 bases are shared with TRBD1. CDR1 is MDHEN and CDR2 is SYDVKM in the germline V gene. V shed 3 bases, J shed 0 bases, and the junction held 4 bases outside the gene matches. The CDR3 consists of 16 residues. The CDR3 spells CASSFAGTANTGELFF. Here the CDR3 DNA reads TGTGCCAGCAGTTTTGCCGGGACAGCGAACACCGGGGAGCTGTTTTTT.

The chain couples TRBV9 to TRBJ2-7, with TRBD2 identical over 11 bases. The CDR3 loop spans 16 amino acids. J lost 5 bases, V lost 4 bases, and 11 bases had no gene match. The germline CDR1 and CDR2 sequences are SGDLS and YYNGEE. The CDR3 DNA follows: TGTGCCAGCAGCCCCAGGCTAGCGGGAGGAGGGCACGAGCAGTACTTC. Its translation is CASSPRLAGGGHEQYF.

V is TRBV19 and J is TRBJ2-1; the D gene is possibly TRBD2 (7 bases). This CDR3 has 16 amino acids. V was shortened by 5 bases and J by 7 bases, with 21 bases between the two germline ends. Germline values: CDR1 LNHDA, CDR2 SQIVND (reference sequence). CDR3 sequence (DNA): TGTGCCAGTAGTTATGGGGGGGGCAGGGGAGGAAATGAGCAGTTCTTC. The encoded protein is CASSYGGGRGGNEQFF.

The V and J genes are TRBV11-3 and TRBJ2-5, with D possibly being TRBD1 (6 bases). The CDR3 sequence is 13 residues long. V was clipped by 5 bases and J by 4 bases, with 11 bases between them. Germline V gives CDR1 SGHNT, CDR2 YENEEA. The CDR3 sequence is CASSPTRGETQYF. The DNA for the CDR3 is TGTGCCAGCAGCCCTACCAGGGGAGAGACCCAGTACTTC.